The source of this T cell receptor (beta chain) is a study of cytomegalovirus exposure and HLA in healthy donors. Study results and caveats: Cytomegalovirus-associated status was assigned to approximately 160 TCR beta chains. A few V segments could not be told apart, such as TRBV6-2 and TRBV6-3, and were left out. Among the CMV-associated chains, a few were confirmed in vitro as specific for CMV antigens.

This CDR3 has 14 residues. Trimming shortened V by 5 bases and J by 2 bases, and 13 bases separated the two germline ends. CDR1 and CDR2 from the germline V gene are SEHNR and FQNEAQ (reference sequence). A remark on this clone: The antigen remains undetermined.

PCR was performed using 60 Vbeta and 13 Jbeta primers. The table came from immunoSEQ multiplex PCR; TCRdb's copy has only in-frame clones and leaves some out. The sample carries about 200,000 clones, about 82% recorded once. The specimen sequenced was PBMCs. The source is a man aged 25-40 years in good health and CMV-seronegative. The chain is built from TRBV7-9 and TRBJ2-7, with D maybe TRBD1 (6 bases). CDR3 region: CASSPPEGAYEQYF. CDR3 in DNA: TGTGCCAGCAGCCCCCCAGAGGGGGCCTACGAGCAGTACTTC. The variable domain in full, with the rest retrieved from reference TRBV7-9 and TRBJ2-7, is DTGVSQNPRHKITKRGQNVTFRCDPISEHNRLYWYRQTLGQGPEFLTYFQNEAQLEKSRLLSDRFSAERPKGSFSTLEIQRTEQGDSAMYLCASSPPEGAYEQYFGPGTRLTVT.